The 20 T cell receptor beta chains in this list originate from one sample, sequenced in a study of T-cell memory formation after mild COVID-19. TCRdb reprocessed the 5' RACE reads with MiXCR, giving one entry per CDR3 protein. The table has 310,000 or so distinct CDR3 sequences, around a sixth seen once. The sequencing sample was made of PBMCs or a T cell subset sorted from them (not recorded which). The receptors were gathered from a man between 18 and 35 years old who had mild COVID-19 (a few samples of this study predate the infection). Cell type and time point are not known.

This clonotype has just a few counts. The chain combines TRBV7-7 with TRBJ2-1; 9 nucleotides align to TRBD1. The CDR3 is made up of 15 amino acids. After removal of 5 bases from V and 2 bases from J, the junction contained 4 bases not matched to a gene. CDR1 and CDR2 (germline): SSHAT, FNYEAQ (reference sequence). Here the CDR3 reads CASSPDRGTYNEQFF. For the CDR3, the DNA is TGTGCCAGCAGCCCGGACAGGGGCACCTACAATGAGCAGTTCTTC.

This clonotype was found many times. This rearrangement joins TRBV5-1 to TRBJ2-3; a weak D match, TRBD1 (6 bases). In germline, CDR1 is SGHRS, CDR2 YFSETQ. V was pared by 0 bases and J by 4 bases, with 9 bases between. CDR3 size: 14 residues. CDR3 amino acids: CASSLGQGSDTQYF. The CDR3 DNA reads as TGCGCCAGCAGCTTGGGGCAGGGGTCAGATACGCAGTATTTT.

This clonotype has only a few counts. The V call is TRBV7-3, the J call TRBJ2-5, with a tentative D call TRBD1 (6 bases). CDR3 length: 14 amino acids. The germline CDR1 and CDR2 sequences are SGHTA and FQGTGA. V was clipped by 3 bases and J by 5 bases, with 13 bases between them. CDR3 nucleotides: TGTGCCAGCAGCTTGAATGGGGGCTTGGAGACCCAGTACTTC. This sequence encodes CASSLNGGLETQYF.

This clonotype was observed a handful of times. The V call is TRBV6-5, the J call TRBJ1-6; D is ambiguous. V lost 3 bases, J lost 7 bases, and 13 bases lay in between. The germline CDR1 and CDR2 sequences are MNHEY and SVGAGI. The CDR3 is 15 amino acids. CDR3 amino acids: CASSYEGMENSPLHF. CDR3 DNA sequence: TGTGCCAGCAGTTATGAAGGGATGGAGAATTCACCCCTCCACTTT.

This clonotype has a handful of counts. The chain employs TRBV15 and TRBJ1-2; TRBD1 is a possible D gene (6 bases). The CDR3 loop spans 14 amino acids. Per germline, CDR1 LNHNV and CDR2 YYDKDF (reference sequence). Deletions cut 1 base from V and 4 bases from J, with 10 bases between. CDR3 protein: CATSRASTGYGYTF. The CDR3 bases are TGTGCCACCAGCAGAGCCTCGACAGGCTATGGCTACACCTTC.

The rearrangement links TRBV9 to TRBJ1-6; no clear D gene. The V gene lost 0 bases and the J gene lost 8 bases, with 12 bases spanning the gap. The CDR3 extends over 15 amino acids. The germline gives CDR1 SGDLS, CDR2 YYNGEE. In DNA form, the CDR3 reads TGTGCCAGCAGCGTAGAGGTTGGTGATTATTCACCCCTCCACTTT. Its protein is CASSVEVGDYSPLHF.

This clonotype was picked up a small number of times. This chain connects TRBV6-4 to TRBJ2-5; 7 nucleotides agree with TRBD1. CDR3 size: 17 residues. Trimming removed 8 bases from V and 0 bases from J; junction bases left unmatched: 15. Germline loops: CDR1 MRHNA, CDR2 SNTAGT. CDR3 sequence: CASAGDRQGDNQETQYF. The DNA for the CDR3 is TGTGCCAGCGCCGGGGACAGACAGGGAGATAACCAAGAGACCCAGTACTTC.

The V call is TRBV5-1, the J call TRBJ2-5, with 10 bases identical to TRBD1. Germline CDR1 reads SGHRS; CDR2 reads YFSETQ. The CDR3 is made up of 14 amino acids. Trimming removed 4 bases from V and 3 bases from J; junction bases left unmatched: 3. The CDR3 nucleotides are TGCGCCAGCAGCCTGGACAGGGGGGAAGAGACCCAGTACTTC. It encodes CASSLDRGEETQYF.

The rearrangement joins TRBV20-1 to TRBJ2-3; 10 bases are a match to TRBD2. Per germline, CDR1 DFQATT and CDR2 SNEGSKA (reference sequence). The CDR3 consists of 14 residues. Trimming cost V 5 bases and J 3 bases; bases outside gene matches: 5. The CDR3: CSASAGGRTDTQYF. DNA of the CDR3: TGCAGTGCTTCAGCGGGGGGGCGAACAGATACGCAGTATTTT.

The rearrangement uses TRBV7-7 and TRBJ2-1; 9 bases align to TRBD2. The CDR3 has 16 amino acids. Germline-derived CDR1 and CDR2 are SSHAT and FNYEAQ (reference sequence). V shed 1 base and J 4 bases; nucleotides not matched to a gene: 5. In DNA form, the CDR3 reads TGTGCCAGCAGCTTAGGACTAGCGGATGGATACAATGAGCAGTTCTTC. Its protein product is CASSLGLADGYNEQFF.

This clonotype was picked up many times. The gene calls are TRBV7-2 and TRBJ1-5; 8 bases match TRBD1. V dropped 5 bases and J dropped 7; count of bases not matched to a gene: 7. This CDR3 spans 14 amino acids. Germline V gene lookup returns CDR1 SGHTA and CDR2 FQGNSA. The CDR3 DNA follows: TGTGCCAGCAGCCCCACAGGGGGTGGGCAGCCCCAGCATTTT. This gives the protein CASSPTGGGQPQHF.

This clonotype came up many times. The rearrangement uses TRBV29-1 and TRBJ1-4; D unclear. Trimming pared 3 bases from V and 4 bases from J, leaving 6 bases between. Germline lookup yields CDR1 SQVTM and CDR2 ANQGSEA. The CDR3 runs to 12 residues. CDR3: CSVERVNEKLFF. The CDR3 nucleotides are TGCAGCGTTGAGAGGGTTAATGAAAAACTGTTTTTT.

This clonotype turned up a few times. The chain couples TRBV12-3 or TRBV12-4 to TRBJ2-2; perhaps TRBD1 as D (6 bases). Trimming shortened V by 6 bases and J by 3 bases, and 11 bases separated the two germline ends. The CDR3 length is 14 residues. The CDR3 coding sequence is TGTGCCAGCAGCCTTCAGGGGTACACCGGGGAGCTGTTTTTT. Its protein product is CASSLQGYTGELFF.

The DNA for the CDR3 is TGTGCCAGCAGCTGGGGGACAGGTTTGAATCGTGAGCAGTTCTTC. Encoded protein: CASSWGTGLNREQFF. V gene TRBV7-2 combines with J gene TRBJ2-1; 8 bases fit TRBD1. V lost 4 bases to trimming and J lost 9 bases; unmatched junction nucleotides: 11. CDR3 length: 15 amino acids. Per germline, CDR1 SGHTA and CDR2 FQGNSA.

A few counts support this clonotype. The CDR3 region has the DNA TGTGCCAGCAGTTTAACAGGGTACAATCAGCCCCAGCATTTT. Translating gives CASSLTGYNQPQHF. The chain recombines TRBV27 with TRBJ1-5, with TRBD1 as a possible D gene (6 bases). The V gene's germline CDR1 is MNHEY and CDR2 SMNVEV (reference sequence). The CDR3 is 14 residues long. V lost 2 bases and J lost 3, with 8 bases in between.

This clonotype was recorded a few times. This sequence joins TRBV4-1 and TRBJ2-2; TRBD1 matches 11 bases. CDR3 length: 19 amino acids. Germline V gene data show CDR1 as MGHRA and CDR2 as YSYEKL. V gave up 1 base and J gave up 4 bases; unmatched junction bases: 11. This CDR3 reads CASSQAPDRGPSGTGELFF. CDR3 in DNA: TGCGCCAGCAGCCAAGCTCCGGACAGGGGGCCCTCGGGCACCGGGGAGCTGTTTTTT.

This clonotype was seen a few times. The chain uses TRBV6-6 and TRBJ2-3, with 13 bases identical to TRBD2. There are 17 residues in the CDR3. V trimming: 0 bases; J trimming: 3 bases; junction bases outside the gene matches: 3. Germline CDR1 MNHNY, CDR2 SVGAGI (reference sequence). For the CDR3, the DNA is TGTGCCAGCAGTTACTCGCGGACTAGCGGGGGTACAGATACGCAGTATTTT. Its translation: CASSYSRTSGGTDTQYF.

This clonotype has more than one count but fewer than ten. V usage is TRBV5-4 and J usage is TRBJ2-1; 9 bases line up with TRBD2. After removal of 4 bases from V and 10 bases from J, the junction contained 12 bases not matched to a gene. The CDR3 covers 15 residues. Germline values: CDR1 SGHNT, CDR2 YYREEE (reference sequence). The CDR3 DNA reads TGTGCCAGCAGCCTCACATCTCGCGGGGGGGGCGAGCAGTTCTTC. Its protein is CASSLTSRGGGEQFF.

This chain's CDR3 is CASSEHQGARETQYF. In DNA form, the CDR3 reads TGTGCCAGCAGTGAACATCAGGGGGCGCGGGAGACCCAGTACTTC. The chain combines TRBV6-1 with TRBJ2-5; 8 bases line up with TRBD1. Germline V gives CDR1 MNHNS, CDR2 SASEGT. V lost 2 bases to trimming and J lost 5 bases; unmatched junction nucleotides: 7. The CDR3 length is 15 residues.

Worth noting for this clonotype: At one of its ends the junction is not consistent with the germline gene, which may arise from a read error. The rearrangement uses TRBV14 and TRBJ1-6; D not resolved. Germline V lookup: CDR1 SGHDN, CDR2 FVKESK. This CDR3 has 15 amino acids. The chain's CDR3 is CASSRTGSTNSPLHF. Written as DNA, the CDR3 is TGTGCCAGCAGCCGGACCGGGTCGACTAATTCACCCCTCCACTTC.